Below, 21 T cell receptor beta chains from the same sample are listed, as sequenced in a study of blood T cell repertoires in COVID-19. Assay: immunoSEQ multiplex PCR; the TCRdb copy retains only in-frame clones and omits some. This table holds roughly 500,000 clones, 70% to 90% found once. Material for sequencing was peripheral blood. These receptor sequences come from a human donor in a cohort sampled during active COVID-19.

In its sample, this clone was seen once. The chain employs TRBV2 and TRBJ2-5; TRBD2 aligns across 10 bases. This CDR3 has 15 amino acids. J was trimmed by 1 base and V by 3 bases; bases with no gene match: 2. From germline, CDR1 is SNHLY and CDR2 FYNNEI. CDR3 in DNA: TGTGCCAGCAGTGATAGACTAGCGGGCCAAGAGACCCAGTACTTC. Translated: CASSDRLAGQETQYF.

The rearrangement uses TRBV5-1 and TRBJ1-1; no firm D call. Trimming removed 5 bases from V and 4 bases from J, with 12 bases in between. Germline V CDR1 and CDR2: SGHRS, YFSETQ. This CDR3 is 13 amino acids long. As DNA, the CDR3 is TGCGCCAGCAGATCCGGAGGGTTCACTGAAGCTTTCTTT. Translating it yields CASRSGGFTEAFF.

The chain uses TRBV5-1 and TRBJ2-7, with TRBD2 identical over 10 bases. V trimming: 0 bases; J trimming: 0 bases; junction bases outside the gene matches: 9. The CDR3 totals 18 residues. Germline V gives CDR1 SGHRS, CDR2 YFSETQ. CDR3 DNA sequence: TGCGCCAGCAGCTTGGTTTCCGGGACTAGCGCCTTCTCCTACGAGCAGTACTTC. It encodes CASSLVSGTSAFSYEQYF.

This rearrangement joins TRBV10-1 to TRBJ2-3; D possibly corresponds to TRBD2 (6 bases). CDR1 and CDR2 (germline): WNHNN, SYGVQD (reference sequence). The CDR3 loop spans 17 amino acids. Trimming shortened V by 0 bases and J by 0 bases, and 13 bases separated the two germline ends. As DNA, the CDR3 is TGCGCCAGCAGTGAGTCGAAAGCGGGCACTAGCACAGATACGCAGTATTTT. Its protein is CASSESKAGTSTDTQYF.

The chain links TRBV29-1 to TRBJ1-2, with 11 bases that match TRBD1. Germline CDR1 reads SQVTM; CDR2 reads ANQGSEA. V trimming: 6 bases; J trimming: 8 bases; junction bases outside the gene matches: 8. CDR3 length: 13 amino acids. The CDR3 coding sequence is TGCAGCGTCGGCACCGGGACAGGGGGAGGCTACACCTTC. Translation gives CSVGTGTGGGYTF.

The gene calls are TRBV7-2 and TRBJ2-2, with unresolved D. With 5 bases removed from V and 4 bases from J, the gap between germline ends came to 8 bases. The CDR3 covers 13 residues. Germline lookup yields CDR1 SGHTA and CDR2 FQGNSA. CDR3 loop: CASSATPTGELFF. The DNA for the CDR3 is TGTGCCAGCAGCGCAACACCCACCGGGGAGCTGTTTTTT.

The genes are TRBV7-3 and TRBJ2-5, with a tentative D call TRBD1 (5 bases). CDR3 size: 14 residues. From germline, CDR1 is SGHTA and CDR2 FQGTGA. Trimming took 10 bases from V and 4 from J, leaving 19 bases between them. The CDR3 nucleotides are TGTGCCACCTCACTTAAGGGGCAGGGAGAGACCCAGTACTTC. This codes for CATSLKGQGETQYF.

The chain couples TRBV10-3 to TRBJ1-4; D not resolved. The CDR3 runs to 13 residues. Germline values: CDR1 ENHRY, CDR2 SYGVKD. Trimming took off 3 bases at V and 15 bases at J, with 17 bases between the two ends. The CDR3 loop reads CAISDGRTSELFF. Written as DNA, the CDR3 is TGTGCCATCAGTGATGGACGGACTTCGGAGTTGTTTTTT.

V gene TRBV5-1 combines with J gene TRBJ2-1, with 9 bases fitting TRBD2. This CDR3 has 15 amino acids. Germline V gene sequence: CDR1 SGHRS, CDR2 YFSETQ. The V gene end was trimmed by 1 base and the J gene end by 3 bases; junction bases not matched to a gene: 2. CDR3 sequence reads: CASSLSSGIYNEQFF. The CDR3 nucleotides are TGCGCCAGCAGCTTGTCTAGCGGGATCTACAATGAGCAGTTCTTC.

The CDR3 reads CASSVGTSSPDTQYF. CDR3 DNA sequence: TGTGCCAGCAGCGTAGGTACTAGCAGCCCAGATACGCAGTATTTT. The V gene is TRBV9, the J gene TRBJ2-3; possibly TRBD2 for D (6 bases). Trimming removed 0 bases at V and 4 bases at J, with 12 bases between. CDR1 SGDLS and CDR2 YYNGEE come from the germline V gene. This CDR3 comprises 15 residues.

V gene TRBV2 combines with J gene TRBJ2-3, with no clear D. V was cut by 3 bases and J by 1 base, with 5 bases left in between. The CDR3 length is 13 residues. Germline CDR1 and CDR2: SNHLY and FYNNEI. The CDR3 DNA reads TGTGCCAGCAGTGACACAGGCACAGATACGCAGTATTTT. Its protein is CASSDTGTDTQYF.

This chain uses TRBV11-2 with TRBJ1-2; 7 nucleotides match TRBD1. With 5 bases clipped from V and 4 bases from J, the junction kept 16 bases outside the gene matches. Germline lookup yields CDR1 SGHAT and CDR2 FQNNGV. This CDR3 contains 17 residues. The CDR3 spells CASSPDREALKRYGYTF. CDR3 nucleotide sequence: TGTGCCAGCAGCCCCGACAGGGAAGCCCTTAAACGCTATGGCTACACCTTC.

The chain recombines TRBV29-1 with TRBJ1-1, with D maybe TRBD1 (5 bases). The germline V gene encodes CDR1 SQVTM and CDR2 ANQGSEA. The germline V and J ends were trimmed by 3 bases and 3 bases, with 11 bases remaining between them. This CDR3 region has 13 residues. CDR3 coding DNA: TGCAGCGTTGAGCGGACACAATACACTGAAGCTTTCTTT. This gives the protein CSVERTQYTEAFF.

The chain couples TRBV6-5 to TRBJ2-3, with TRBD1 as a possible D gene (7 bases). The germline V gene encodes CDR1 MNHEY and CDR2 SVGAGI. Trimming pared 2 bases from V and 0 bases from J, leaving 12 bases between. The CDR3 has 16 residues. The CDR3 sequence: CASSYQGDWSTDTQYF. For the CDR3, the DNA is TGTGCCAGCAGTTACCAGGGGGACTGGAGCACAGATACGCAGTATTTT.

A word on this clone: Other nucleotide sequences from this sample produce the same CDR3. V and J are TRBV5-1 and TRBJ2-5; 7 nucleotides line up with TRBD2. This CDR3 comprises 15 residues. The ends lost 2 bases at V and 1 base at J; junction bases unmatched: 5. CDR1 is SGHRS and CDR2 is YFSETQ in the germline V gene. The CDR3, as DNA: TGCGCCAGCAGCTTCTCGGGACTACCCCAAGAGACCCAGTACTTC. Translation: CASSFSGLPQETQYF.

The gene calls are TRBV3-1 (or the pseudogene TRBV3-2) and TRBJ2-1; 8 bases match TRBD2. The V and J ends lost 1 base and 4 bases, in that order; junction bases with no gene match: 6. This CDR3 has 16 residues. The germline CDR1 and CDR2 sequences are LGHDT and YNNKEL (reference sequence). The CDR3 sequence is CASSQASSGPYNEQFF. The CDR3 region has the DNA TGTGCCAGCAGCCAAGCGTCTAGCGGGCCTTACAATGAGCAGTTCTTC.

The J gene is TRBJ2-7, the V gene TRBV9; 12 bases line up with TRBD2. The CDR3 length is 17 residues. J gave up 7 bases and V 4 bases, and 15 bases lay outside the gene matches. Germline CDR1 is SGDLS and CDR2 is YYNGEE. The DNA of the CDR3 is TGTGCCAGCAGCTCGCGTGATTCTAGCGGGAGGGTCTATGAGCAGTACTTC. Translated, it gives CASSSRDSSGRVYEQYF.

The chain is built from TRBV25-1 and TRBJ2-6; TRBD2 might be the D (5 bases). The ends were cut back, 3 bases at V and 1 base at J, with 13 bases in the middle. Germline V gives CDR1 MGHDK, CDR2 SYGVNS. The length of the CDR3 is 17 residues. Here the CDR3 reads CASSEPGIGSGANVLTF. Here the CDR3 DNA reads TGTGCCAGCAGTGAGCCGGGAATTGGTTCTGGGGCCAACGTCCTGACTTTC. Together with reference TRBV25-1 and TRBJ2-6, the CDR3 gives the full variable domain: EADIYQTPRYLVIGTGKKITLECSQTMGHDKMYWYQQDPGMELHLIHYSYGVNSTEKGDLSSESTVSRIRTEHFPLTLESARPSHTSQYLCASSEPGIGSGANVLTFGAGSRLTVL.

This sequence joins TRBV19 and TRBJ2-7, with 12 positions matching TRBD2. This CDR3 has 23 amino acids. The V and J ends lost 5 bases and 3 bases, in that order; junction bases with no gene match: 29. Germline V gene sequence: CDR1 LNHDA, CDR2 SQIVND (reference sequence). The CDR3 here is CASSPLCRLAGAHLSSKRYEQYF. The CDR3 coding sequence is TGTGCCAGTAGTCCCCTTTGCCGACTAGCGGGAGCACATTTGTCGTCTAAACGCTACGAGCAGTACTTC.

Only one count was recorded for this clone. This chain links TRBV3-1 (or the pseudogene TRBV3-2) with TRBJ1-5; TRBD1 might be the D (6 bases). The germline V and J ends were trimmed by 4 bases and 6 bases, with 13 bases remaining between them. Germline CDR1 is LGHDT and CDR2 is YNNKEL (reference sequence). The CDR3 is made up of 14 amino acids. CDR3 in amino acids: CASSLQGDSQPQHF. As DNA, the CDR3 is TGTGCCAGCAGCCTACAGGGCGACAGTCAGCCCCAGCATTTT.

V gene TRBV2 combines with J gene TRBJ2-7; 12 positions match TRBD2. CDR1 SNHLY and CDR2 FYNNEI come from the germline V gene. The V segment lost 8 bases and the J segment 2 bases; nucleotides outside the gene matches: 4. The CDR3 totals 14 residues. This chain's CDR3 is CASGGLAGAYEQYF. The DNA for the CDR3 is TGTGCCAGCGGGGGACTAGCGGGCGCCTACGAGCAGTACTTC.